This T cell receptor (beta chain) was obtained from a study of shared clonotypes between healthy human individuals. The germline V gene has CDR1 SGHRS and CDR2 YFSETQ. This CDR3 contains 15 residues. J was trimmed by 4 bases and V by 3 bases; bases with no gene match: 8. TCRdb keeps only in-frame clones here, not all; method: immunoSEQ multiplex PCR. Of about 1 million clones in the sample, 60% to 80% were seen once. This clone came up a few times. The receptor was isolated from a man younger than 30 in good health. Sequencing input: memory CD4+ T cells sorted from blood. As for subset: CD45RA-negative fraction. The chain is built from TRBV5-1 and TRBJ2-3, with 7 nucleotides matching TRBD1. The CDR3 DNA reads as TGCGCCAGCAGCTCCGGGACAGATAAAGCAGATACGCAGTATTTT. This encodes CASSSGTDKADTQYF.